This T cell receptor (beta chain) was obtained from a study of T cells in Graves' hyperthyroidism and ophthalmopathy. Study-level points and caveats: Ophthalmopathy, which appeared later, was predicted by the model a median about 5.9 months before onset.

In its sample, this clonotype was seen many times. What it binds is unknown. With 1 base removed from V and 2 bases from J, the gap between germline ends came to 9 bases. The CDR3 covers 14 residues. CDR1 and CDR2 (germline): SQVTM, ANQGSEA. RNA transcripts were the template for amplifying TCR beta CDR3 regions. The HTBI primer set served for first-round RT-PCR of the TCR CDR3. TCRdb independently ran MiXCR on the multiplex PCR reads; one entry per CDR3 protein. The data show about 840,000 distinct CDR3 sequences, with approximately 40% seen just once and 7.5% to 9.5% held by the top ten. The patients, who ranged from 18 to 65 in age, presented with newly diagnosed hyperthyroidism lasting under 2 months.

The chain is built from TRBV29-1 and TRBJ1-3, with no clear D. The sequence was obtained from a man younger than 35 with Graves' hyperthyroidism. The sequenced material came from blood. The CDR3 spells CSVEGALAGNTIYF. The DNA for the CDR3 is TGCAGCGTTGAAGGGGCGCTGGCTGGAAACACCATATATTTT.